These 27 T cell receptor beta chains came from one sample sequenced in a study of T cell responses to AZD1222 COVID-19 vaccine. TCRdb keeps only in-frame clones here, not all; method: immunoSEQ multiplex PCR. Among under 95,000 clones listed, around 90% were seen once. The sequenced sample was peripheral blood, obtained on day 0 of AZD1222 vaccination. The receptors derive from an adult in good health.

This clone has only a few counts. In DNA, the CDR3 is TGCGCCAGCAGCCAGACTTGGCGGGGGGCTAATGAGCAGTTCTTC. This codes for CASSQTWRGANEQFF. The chain has TRBV4-3 and TRBJ2-1; 8 bases line up with TRBD2. Germline V lookup: CDR1 LGHNA, CDR2 YSLEER. CDR3 length: 15 residues. V was clipped by 3 bases and J by 7 bases; unmatched bases: 8.

The sample holds a few counts of this clone. This chain uses TRBV4-3 with TRBJ2-3; 9 nucleotides align to TRBD2. This CDR3 is 16 amino acids long. The germline V gene encodes CDR1 LGHNA and CDR2 YSLEER. The trim removed 4 bases at V and 0 bases at J, leaving 5 bases unmatched. CDR3 DNA: TGCGCCAGCAGCCTTCAGACTAGCGGTAGCACAGATACGCAGTATTTT. This sequence encodes CASSLQTSGSTDTQYF.

V and J are TRBV6-2 or TRBV6-3 and TRBJ1-6; D perhaps matches TRBD1 (6 bases). Trimming cost V 0 bases and J 7 bases, with 13 bases left between them. Germline loops: CDR1 MNHEY, CDR2 SVGEGT. The CDR3 totals 16 residues. The DNA of the CDR3 is TGTGCCAGCAGTTACTCGACCGGGACAAGAAATTCACCCCTCCACTTT. Its translation is CASSYSTGTRNSPLHF.

The chain employs TRBV12-3 or TRBV12-4 and TRBJ1-5; D remains ambiguous. The length of the CDR3 is 11 residues. V lost 8 bases and J 0 bases, leaving 2 bases between the germline ends. CDR3 protein: CASGSNQPQHF. Here the CDR3 DNA reads TGTGCCAGCGGTAGCAATCAGCCCCAGCATTTT.

This clone has only a few counts. The chain links TRBV3-1 (or the pseudogene TRBV3-2) to TRBJ1-2, with TRBD1 as a possible D gene (5 bases). The CDR3 covers 14 residues. Trimming pared 1 base from V and 6 bases from J, leaving 12 bases between. CDR1 LGHDT and CDR2 YNNKEL come from the germline V gene (reference sequence). The chain's CDR3 is CASSQGDGRNGYTF. CDR3 coding DNA: TGTGCCAGCAGCCAAGGGGACGGACGCAATGGCTACACCTTC.

The V gene is TRBV6-5, the J gene TRBJ1-6; D is perhaps TRBD1 (5 bases). The germline CDR1 and CDR2 sequences are MNHEY and SVGAGI. The germline V and J ends were trimmed by 0 bases and 9 bases, with 12 bases remaining between them. The CDR3 length is 15 residues. In nucleotides, the CDR3 is TGTGCCAGCAGTTACTCGAGGCAGGGCGGTTCACCCCTCCACTTT. This codes for CASSYSRQGGSPLHF.

The gene calls are TRBV27 and TRBJ1-1; TRBD1 agrees at 7 bases. Germline loops: CDR1 MNHEY, CDR2 SMNVEV (reference sequence). J lost 7 bases, V lost 4 bases, and 6 bases had no gene match. The CDR3 has 13 residues. As DNA, the CDR3 is TGTGCCAGCAGTTCCACAGGGGTTATTGAAGCTTTCTTT. This gives the protein CASSSTGVIEAFF.

The genes are TRBV7-2 and TRBJ2-3; TRBD2 is a possible D gene (6 bases). CDR1 SGHTA and CDR2 FQGNSA come from the germline V gene. Trimming removed 5 bases at V and 4 bases at J, with 19 bases between. The CDR3 runs 16 residues. CDR3: CASSPVRDSQSDTQYF. CDR3 DNA sequence: TGTGCCAGCAGCCCGGTCCGGGACTCTCAATCAGATACGCAGTATTTT. The variable domain in full, with the rest retrieved from reference TRBV7-2 and TRBJ2-3, is GAGVSQSPSNKVTEKGKDVELRCDPISGHTALYWYRQSLGQGLEFLIYFQGNSAPDKSGLPSDRFSAERTGGSVSTLTIQRTQQEDSAVYLCASSPVRDSQSDTQYFGPGTRLTVL.

This clone has just a few counts. The V gene is TRBV28, the J gene TRBJ1-2, with 8 bases lining up with TRBD1. The CDR3 extends over 16 amino acids. Germline loops: CDR1 MDHEN, CDR2 SYDVKM. With 1 base clipped from V and 8 bases from J, the junction kept 12 bases outside the gene matches. The CDR3 sequence: CASSLSGAGTGPGYTF. CDR3 coding DNA: TGTGCCAGCAGTTTATCGGGGGCGGGGACAGGTCCAGGCTACACCTTC.

V is TRBV6-2 or TRBV6-3 and J is TRBJ2-1, with D possibly TRBD1 on 6 matching bases. Trimming removed 2 bases from V and 0 bases from J, with 14 bases in between. Germline V lookup: CDR1 MNHEY, CDR2 SVGEGT. This CDR3 region has 17 residues. The CDR3 DNA sequence: TGTGCCAGCAGTTACACTCCGACAGGAGGCTCCTACAATGAGCAGTTCTTC. This gives the protein CASSYTPTGGSYNEQFF.

The chain couples TRBV29-1 to TRBJ1-4; TRBD1 might be the D (6 bases). Germline V gene sequence: CDR1 SQVTM, CDR2 ANQGSEA. The CDR3 covers 15 residues. The V end was cut by 7 bases, the J end by 0 bases, with 15 bases between. This CDR3 reads CSAPDSTATNEKLFF. The CDR3 nucleotides read TGCAGCGCCCCGGACAGCACCGCAACTAATGAAAAACTGTTTTTT.

The genes are TRBV19 and TRBJ2-5; 9 positions match TRBD1. Trimming cost V 5 bases and J 5 bases; bases outside gene matches: 3. The CDR3 is made up of 13 amino acids. In germline, CDR1 is LNHDA, CDR2 SQIVND (reference sequence). Here the CDR3 reads CASSPGQGETQYF. CDR3 DNA: TGTGCCAGTAGTCCCGGACAGGGGGAGACCCAGTACTTC.

The chain carries TRBV20-1 and TRBJ2-7; D remains unclear. The V gene's germline CDR1 is DFQATT and CDR2 SNEGSKA (reference sequence). The CDR3 totals 14 residues. Between the trimmed V and J ends, which lost 3 bases and 1 base, there was a span of 13 bases. In DNA, the CDR3 is TGCAGTGCTAGTGAATCAGGAAATTCCTACGAGCAGTACTTC. It specifies CSASESGNSYEQYF.

The chain joins TRBV3-1 (or the pseudogene TRBV3-2) to TRBJ2-7; no firm D call. This CDR3 has 15 residues. From germline, CDR1 is LGHDT and CDR2 YNNKEL (reference sequence). Trimming left V 0 bases short and J 3 bases short, with 12 bases between. CDR3 amino acids: CASSQDPQKFYEQYF. The DNA for the CDR3 is TGTGCCAGCAGCCAAGATCCCCAGAAATTCTACGAGCAGTACTTC.

This clone came up once. V gene TRBV4-1 combines with J gene TRBJ1-5; TRBD1 matches at 9 bases. V shed 4 bases and J 6 bases; nucleotides not matched to a gene: 4. CDR1 is MGHRA, CDR2 YSYEKL, per germline. The CDR3 length is 14 residues. Written as DNA, the CDR3 is TGCGCCAGCAGCCTACAGACAGGGGGTCAGCCCCAGCATTTT. It codes for CASSLQTGGQPQHF.

V and J are TRBV4-3 and TRBJ2-7, with D uncertain. The V end lost 0 bases, the J end lost 0 bases, and 9 bases lay between the germline ends. This CDR3 contains 15 residues. Looked up from germline, CDR1 is LGHNA and CDR2 is YSLEER. This CDR3 reads CASSQDISRSYEQYF. Written as DNA, the CDR3 is TGCGCCAGCAGCCAAGATATTTCCCGCTCCTACGAGCAGTACTTC.

This clone was counted a single time. The chain links TRBV7-8 to TRBJ1-6; 8 positions agree with TRBD1. Unmatched junction bases numbered 5, after V lost 2 bases and J lost 8 bases. The length of the CDR3 is 15 residues. Looked up from germline, CDR1 is SGHVS and CDR2 is FQNEAQ. CDR3 sequence reads: CASSLRRTGYSPLHF. CDR3 in DNA: TGTGCCAGCAGCTTAAGGCGGACAGGGTATTCACCCCTCCACTTT.

CDR3 in DNA: TGCTATCCCCAGGGGACGTTCGACGACGAGCAGTACTTC. This encodes CYPQGTFDDEQYF. This chain connects TRBV29-1 to TRBJ2-7; maybe TRBD1 (6 bases). CDR1 is SQVTM, CDR2 ANQGSEA, per germline. The CDR3 is 13 amino acids.

The J gene is TRBJ1-6, the V gene TRBV3-1 (or the pseudogene TRBV3-2); D might be TRBD1 (6 bases). Per germline, CDR1 LGHDT and CDR2 YNNKEL (reference sequence). Between the trimmed V and J ends, which lost 0 bases and 3 bases, there was a span of 6 bases. CDR3 size: 15 residues. The chain's CDR3 is CASSQDRGYNSPLHF. As DNA, the CDR3 is TGTGCCAGCAGCCAAGACAGGGGCTATAATTCACCCCTCCACTTT.

V gene TRBV5-1 combines with J gene TRBJ1-6, with unresolved D. Trimming left V 0 bases short and J 7 bases short, with 11 bases between. Per germline, CDR1 SGHRS and CDR2 YFSETQ. This CDR3 is 15 amino acids long. The CDR3 sequence is CASSLGVSRNSPLHF. In DNA form, the CDR3 reads TGCGCCAGCAGCTTGGGAGTCAGCCGGAATTCACCCCTCCACTTT.

V gene TRBV7-2 combines with J gene TRBJ2-5, with D possibly matching TRBD1 (5 bases). The CDR3 totals 13 residues. The germline gives CDR1 SGHTA, CDR2 FQGNSA. V gave up 1 base and J gave up 4 bases, with 7 bases separating them. CDR3 region: CASSLGRVETQYF. In DNA, the CDR3 is TGTGCCAGCAGCTTAGGCAGGGTAGAGACCCAGTACTTC.

This sequence joins TRBV29-1 and TRBJ1-1; no definite D call. Trimming pared 4 bases from V and 5 bases from J, leaving 5 bases between. Looked up from germline, CDR1 is SQVTM and CDR2 is ANQGSEA. CDR3 length equals 10 residues. In DNA, the CDR3 is TGCAGCGTTGTTTTTACTGAAGCTTTCTTT. Protein sequence: CSVVFTEAFF.

The chain couples TRBV4-1 to TRBJ2-2, with a weak D call TRBD1 (6 bases). Germline-derived CDR1 and CDR2 are MGHRA and YSYEKL. CDR3 size: 14 residues. The ends were cut back, 4 bases at V and 7 bases at J, with 13 bases in the middle. CDR3: CASSLQGTIGELFF. The CDR3 nucleotides are TGCGCCAGCAGCCTACAGGGTACGATCGGGGAGCTGTTTTTT.

The J gene is TRBJ1-6, the V gene TRBV6-2 or TRBV6-3; D is unresolved. The germline CDR1 and CDR2 sequences are MNHEY and SVGEGT. CDR3 size: 17 residues. V lost 2 bases to trimming and J lost 8 bases, with 19 bases between them. DNA for the CDR3: TGTGCCAGCAGTTACGGCACCAGCCGTGGCTCCTATTCACCCCTCCACTTT. Translating it yields CASSYGTSRGSYSPLHF.

V usage is TRBV10-3 and J usage is TRBJ1-1, with no clear D. The CDR3 spans 12 residues. Germline V CDR1 and CDR2: ENHRY, SYGVKD. The V gene lost 8 bases and the J gene lost 8 bases, with 15 bases spanning the gap. CDR3 DNA: TGTGCCATCTCGCCTGGCGGAGGGGAAGCTTTCTTT. Translating gives CAISPGGGEAFF.

The chain carries TRBV30 and TRBJ1-4; a possible D gene is TRBD1 (5 bases). There are 13 residues in the CDR3. Trimming left V 3 bases short and J 11 bases short, with 16 bases between. In germline, CDR1 is GTSNPN, CDR2 SVGIG (reference sequence). The chain's CDR3 is CAWRGTEWGKLFF. CDR3 in DNA: TGTGCCTGGAGGGGAACTGAATGGGGGAAACTGTTTTTT.

The V gene is TRBV5-1, the J gene TRBJ1-2; 8 bases align to TRBD1. CDR3 size: 13 residues. Per the germline V gene, CDR1 is SGHRS and CDR2 is YFSETQ. V lost 5 bases, J lost 8 bases, and 8 bases stayed unmatched. The CDR3 region is CASSSGQGRGYTF. The CDR3 DNA follows: TGCGCCAGCAGTTCCGGACAGGGCAGGGGCTACACCTTC. The full variable domain, its missing parts supplied by reference TRBV5-1 and TRBJ1-2, is KAGVTQTPRYLIKTRGQQVTLSCSPISGHRSVSWYQQTPGQGLQFLFEYFSETQRNKGNFPGRFSGRQFSNSRSEMNVSTLELGDSALYLCASSSGQGRGYTFGSGTRLTVV.